The 22 T cell receptor beta chains below all came from one sample that was sequenced in a study of T cells expressing NK-cell markers. TCRdb reprocessed the 5' RACE reads, with one entry per CDR3 protein and no DNA. Its listing shows roughly 390,000 distinct CDR3 sequences. The sample comprised blood T cells: a sorted CD56 or NKG2C T cell subset, CD4+ or CD8+ T cells, or bulk PBMC T cells (not recorded which). These receptors were taken from a man aged 18 to 69 in good health.

The rearrangement uses TRBV5-6 and TRBJ1-5; TCRdb names TRBD1, which stays unverified in the absence of DNA. Germline V gives CDR1 SGHDT, CDR2 YYEEEE. The CDR3 is 16 amino acids. The CDR3 is CASSLLGGKGNQPQHF.

The CDR3 loop is CSALDRGEEPQHF. V usage is TRBV20-1 and J usage is TRBJ1-5; the D call from TCRdb, TRBD1, cannot be confirmed without DNA. The CDR3 length is 13 residues. CDR1 and CDR2 from the germline V gene are DFQATT and SNEGSKA (reference sequence).

CDR3: CASSPSLFVTGLLRTSTDTQYF. The genes are TRBV4-2 and TRBJ2-3; as DNA is missing, the TRBD1 call by TCRdb cannot be tested. The germline V gene encodes CDR1 LGHNA and CDR2 YNFKEQ. This CDR3 contains 22 residues.

This chain joins TRBV21-1 and TRBJ2-2; there is no DNA to check the TCRdb D call of TRBD2. TRBV21-1 is assigned pseudogene status. The CDR3 loop spans 14 amino acids. The CDR3 sequence: CASGRDYNTGELFF.

J is TRBJ1-6 and V is TRBV5-1; there is no DNA to check the TCRdb D call of TRBD1. There are 14 residues in the CDR3. The V gene's germline CDR1 is SGHRS and CDR2 YFSETQ. The CDR3: CASRPGDRVSPLHF. Complete variable domain (other parts from reference TRBV5-1 and TRBJ1-6): KAGVTQTPRYLIKTRGQQVTLSCSPISGHRSVSWYQQTPGQGLQFLFEYFSETQRNKGNFPGRFSGRQFSNSRSEMNVSTLELGDSALYLCASRPGDRVSPLHFGNGTRLTVT.

The rearrangement joins TRBV2 to TRBJ1-2; TCRdb selects TRBD1, and the lack of DNA leaves this call unchecked. The CDR3 has 15 residues. Germline V gives CDR1 SNHLY, CDR2 FYNNEI. The CDR3 here is CASSPLGQGVYGYTF.

The V gene is TRBV7-3, the J gene TRBJ1-2; TCRdb calls TRBD1, which cannot be checked without DNA. CDR3 length: 13 residues. Germline V gene data show CDR1 as SGHTA and CDR2 as FQGTGA. CDR3 sequence: CASSIQGDYGYTF.

The chain couples TRBV14 to TRBJ1-1; TCRdb indicates TRBD1, and absent DNA this call remains unverified. CDR3 length: 16 amino acids. The germline CDR1 and CDR2 sequences are SGHDN and FVKESK. This CDR3 reads CASSQYIGTGYTEAFF.

The chain is built from TRBV19 and TRBJ2-3; checking the TCRdb D call of TRBD1 is not possible without DNA. The CDR3 sequence is 13 residues long. Germline loops: CDR1 LNHDA, CDR2 SQIVND (reference sequence). This CDR3 reads CASSGPGADTQYF.

This chain connects TRBV18 to TRBJ2-3. CDR1 and CDR2 (germline): KGHSH, LQKENI. This CDR3 contains 15 residues. The CDR3: CASSPLLGSTDTQYF.

This sequence joins TRBV7-3 and TRBJ2-3; the TCRdb call, TRBD1, lacks DNA for checking. Germline CDR1 SGHTA, CDR2 FQGTGA. The CDR3 is made up of 15 amino acids. The chain's CDR3 is CASSSDRTRTDTQYF.

The CDR3: CASSHTGQSRNEQYF. The chain joins TRBV7-9 to TRBJ2-7; TCRdb's D call, TRBD1, is unchecked because there is no DNA. The CDR3 is 15 residues long. The germline V gene has CDR1 SEHNR and CDR2 FQNEAQ (reference sequence). Full variable domain (missing parts from reference TRBV7-9 and TRBJ2-7): DTGVSQNPRHKITKRGQNVTFRCDPISEHNRLYWYRQTLGQGPEFLTYFQNEAQLEKSRLLSDRFSAERPKGSFSTLEIQRTEQGDSAMYLCASSHTGQSRNEQYFGPGTRLTVT.

V gene TRBV9 combines with J gene TRBJ1-4. CDR1 is SGDLS, CDR2 YYNGEE, per germline. This CDR3 spans 15 amino acids. The CDR3: CASSAGLLDSEKLFF.

The V call is TRBV28, the J call TRBJ2-3; no DNA is available, so the TRBD2 call from TCRdb remains unchecked. Germline V gives CDR1 MDHEN, CDR2 SYDVKM. CDR3 size: 14 residues. The CDR3 is CASSAGGRTDTQYF.

The chain carries TRBV3-1 and TRBJ2-1. This CDR3 has 13 amino acids. The germline V gene has CDR1 LGHDT and CDR2 YNNKEL (reference sequence). The CDR3 sequence: CASSQVRLREQFF.

This sequence joins TRBV23-1 and TRBJ2-3. TRBV23-1 is labeled an ORF, and its function is uncertain. The CDR3 contains 15 residues. The CDR3 spells CASSQISHLTDTQYF.

The chain employs TRBV3-1 and TRBJ2-5; the D call from TCRdb, TRBD2, cannot be confirmed without DNA. The CDR3 is 18 residues long. Germline V gives CDR1 LGHDT, CDR2 YNNKEL (reference sequence). This CDR3 is CASSRGGIKGPVVETQYF.

The V call is TRBV18, the J call TRBJ1-2. Per germline, CDR1 KGHSH and CDR2 LQKENI. The CDR3 is 14 amino acids. The CDR3 sequence is CASSPGETRYGYTF.

The chain is built from TRBV27 and TRBJ2-7; the D call from TCRdb, TRBD2, cannot be confirmed without DNA. The CDR3 loop spans 14 amino acids. Per germline, CDR1 MNHEY and CDR2 SMNVEV (reference sequence). The CDR3 loop is CATRFSGRLYEQYF.

V is TRBV2 and J is TRBJ1-5; without DNA, the TCRdb call of TRBD1 cannot be checked. Germline CDR1 reads SNHLY; CDR2 reads FYNNEI. The CDR3 sequence is 14 residues long. The CDR3 reads CASSETTGLQPQHF.

The gene calls are TRBV20-1 and TRBJ2-7; TCRdb picks TRBD2, but there is no DNA to check that call. Per the germline V gene, CDR1 is DFQATT and CDR2 is SNEGSKA (reference sequence). CDR3 size: 14 residues. CDR3 in amino acids: CSAERASGAYEQYF.

This rearrangement joins TRBV3-1 to TRBJ2-7; TCRdb outputs TRBD1, but without DNA this stays unchecked. Germline loops: CDR1 LGHDT, CDR2 YNNKEL (reference sequence). CDR3 length: 14 amino acids. CDR3 sequence reads: CASSPRGKFYEQYF.